These 25 T cell receptor beta chains came from one sample sequenced in a study of T cell changes during pregnancy in multiple sclerosis. Profiled with immunoSEQ multiplex PCR; TCRdb holds only in-frame clones, not every one. Found here are 65,000 to 85,000 clones, approximately 95% of them singletons; the top ten hold approximately 0.15%. The specimen was CD4+ T cells from peripheral blood mononuclear cells, collected after pregnancy. The receptors were sampled from a female donor with multiple sclerosis, enrolled in a pregnancy study.

This chain links TRBV6-5 with TRBJ2-1; 7 bases line up with TRBD2. The CDR3 contains 15 residues. V shed 6 bases, J shed 2 bases, and the junction held 7 bases outside the gene matches. Per germline, CDR1 MNHEY and CDR2 SVGAGI. The CDR3 here is CASSSPSGAYNEQFF. The CDR3, as DNA: TGTGCCAGCAGCTCTCCCAGCGGGGCCTACAATGAGCAGTTCTTC.

The gene calls are TRBV18 and TRBJ1-1, with D uncertain. The germline V gene has CDR1 KGHSH and CDR2 LQKENI. CDR3 length equals 14 residues. V was clipped by 1 base and J by 0 bases, with 6 bases between them. The CDR3, as DNA: TGTGCCAGCTCACCACAACAAGTGAACACTGAAGCTTTCTTT. This sequence encodes CASSPQQVNTEAFF.

The J gene is TRBJ2-2, the V gene TRBV5-6; D gene ambiguous. V lost 1 base, J lost 7 bases, and 5 bases lay in between. The CDR3 contains 12 residues. In germline, CDR1 is SGHDT, CDR2 YYEEEE. The CDR3 nucleotides read TGTGCCAGCAGCTTGCTAAGCGGGGAGCTGTTTTTT. It specifies CASSLLSGELFF.

The V call is TRBV5-6, the J call TRBJ2-7, with no clear D. The germline V gene encodes CDR1 SGHDT and CDR2 YYEEEE. This CDR3 spans 12 amino acids. Trimming stripped 3 bases from V and 2 bases from J, with 6 bases between. The CDR3 sequence: CASSSPPYEQYF. Here the CDR3 DNA reads TGTGCCAGCAGCTCTCCCCCCTACGAGCAGTACTTC. Based on the CDR3 plus reference TRBV5-6 and TRBJ2-7, the full variable domain is DAGVTQSPTHLIKTRGQQVTLRCSPKSGHDTVSWYQQALGQGPQFIFQYYEEEERQRGNFPDRFSGHQFPNYSSELNVNALLLGDSALYLCASSSPPYEQYFGPGTRLTVT.

The V call is TRBV6-1, the J call TRBJ2-6; no firm D call. The CDR3 contains 13 residues. Trimming cost V 11 bases and J 1 base, with 9 bases left between them. Germline lookup yields CDR1 MNHNS and CDR2 SASEGT. CDR3 in DNA: TGTGCCTGTGGAGTGTCTGGGGCCAACGTCCTGACTTTC. Protein: CACGVSGANVLTF.

The chain combines TRBV7-2 with TRBJ2-3, with TRBD2 as a possible D gene (6 bases). The CDR3 sequence is 18 residues long. The V end was cut by 7 bases, the J end by 1 base, with 24 bases between. Germline-derived CDR1 and CDR2 are SGHTA and FQGNSA. Here the CDR3 reads CASIRSLAGSIRTDTQYF. The DNA of the CDR3 is TGTGCCAGCATACGTAGCCTCGCGGGGAGCATCCGCACAGATACGCAGTATTTT.

This chain uses TRBV5-4 with TRBJ2-2; D gene uncertain. CDR1 is SGHNT, CDR2 YYREEE, per germline (reference sequence). The CDR3 sequence is 15 residues long. Trimming shortened V by 1 base and J by 5 bases, and 12 bases separated the two germline ends. The chain's CDR3 is CASSLRRRSTGELFF. The CDR3 nucleotides read TGTGCCAGCAGCTTGAGGCGCAGGTCGACCGGGGAGCTGTTTTTT.

The V and J genes are TRBV25-1 and TRBJ2-1; possible D gene TRBD2, 6 bases. This CDR3 has 12 amino acids. The germline CDR1 and CDR2 sequences are MGHDK and SYGVNS. V lost 6 bases to trimming and J lost 10 bases, with 13 bases between them. The chain's CDR3 is CASRATGVEQFF. CDR3 nucleotide sequence: TGTGCCAGCAGGGCCACGGGAGTGGAGCAGTTCTTC.

This chain joins TRBV9 and TRBJ2-5; the match to TRBD1 covers 7 bases. Losses at the gene ends were 6 bases for V and 4 bases for J; bases not matched to a gene: 9. CDR1 is SGDLS, CDR2 YYNGEE, per germline. The CDR3 totals 14 residues. The CDR3 protein is CASNRQGWGETQYF. The CDR3, as DNA: TGTGCCAGCAACCGACAGGGATGGGGAGAGACCCAGTACTTC. The full variable domain, rest sourced from reference TRBV9 and TRBJ2-5, is DSGVTQTPKHLITATGQRVTLRCSPRSGDLSVYWYQQSLDQGLQFLIQYYNGEERAKGNILERFSAQQFPDLHSELNLSSLELGDSALYFCASNRQGWGETQYFGPGTRLLVL.

V gene TRBV7-6 combines with J gene TRBJ1-2; TRBD1 is a possible D gene (5 bases). The V gene lost 2 bases and the J gene lost 6 bases, with 10 bases spanning the gap. Germline V CDR1 and CDR2: SGHVS, FNYEAQ. The CDR3 totals 13 residues. CDR3 bases: TGTGCCAGCAGCTTATTTGGGGCGGATGGCTACACCTTC. Translated, it gives CASSLFGADGYTF. The full variable domain, completed using reference TRBV7-6 and TRBJ1-2, is GAGVSQSPRYKVTKRGQDVALRCDPISGHVSLYWYRQALGQGPEFLTYFNYEAQQDKSGLPNDRFSAERPEGSISTLTIQRTEQRDSAMYRCASSLFGADGYTFGSGTRLTVV.

V and J are TRBV19 and TRBJ1-1; 9 bases fit TRBD1. The V and J ends lost 1 base and 5 bases, in that order; junction bases with no gene match: 8. Germline CDR1 and CDR2: LNHDA and SQIVND (reference sequence). This CDR3 comprises 16 residues. The CDR3 DNA reads as TGTGCCAGTAGTATAGGGGGGACAGGGCAAATGACTGAAGCTTTCTTT. Its translation: CASSIGGTGQMTEAFF.

This clone appeared once. The genes are TRBV29-1 and TRBJ2-7; TRBD1 aligns across 9 bases. CDR1 and CDR2 (germline): SQVTM, ANQGSEA. The length of the CDR3 is 14 residues. V lost 5 bases to trimming and J lost 6 bases; unmatched junction nucleotides: 11. The CDR3 loop reads CSVPTGGTPAEQYF. The CDR3, as DNA: TGCAGCGTTCCGACAGGGGGAACCCCCGCCGAGCAGTACTTC.

This clone showed up just once. The chain is built from TRBV5-1 and TRBJ1-2; D is undetermined. Germline V CDR1 and CDR2: SGHRS, YFSETQ. The length of the CDR3 is 14 residues. Trimming left V 1 base short and J 5 bases short, with 12 bases between. CDR3 sequence (DNA): TGCGCCAGCAGCTTGCACACCGCAGGATATGGCTACACCTTC. Translated: CASSLHTAGYGYTF.

This rearrangement joins TRBV6-6 to TRBJ2-5, with a weak D call TRBD2 (6 bases). CDR1 and CDR2 (germline): MNHNY, SVGAGI (reference sequence). The V end lost 8 bases, the J end lost 3 bases, and 16 bases lay between the germline ends. CDR3 size: 14 residues. In nucleotides, the CDR3 is TGTGCCAGCGGTTTCGGGACTTCCGAAGAGACCCAGTACTTC. It encodes CASGFGTSEETQYF.

The rearrangement joins TRBV7-2 to TRBJ1-5, with D maybe TRBD1 (5 bases). Trimming left V 5 bases short and J 7 bases short, with 15 bases between. CDR1 is SGHTA and CDR2 is FQGNSA in the germline V gene. CDR3 length: 14 residues. The CDR3 DNA reads as TGTGCCAGCAGCCTGGGGCAGCTCCCCCAGCCCCAGCATTTT. Protein sequence: CASSLGQLPQPQHF.

This chain uses TRBV13 with TRBJ2-1; 7 bases line up with TRBD2. The V gene end was trimmed by 1 base and the J gene end by 4 bases; junction bases not matched to a gene: 16. Germline V gene sequence: CDR1 PRHDT, CDR2 FYEKMQ (reference sequence). The CDR3 runs 19 residues. The CDR3 reads CASSLVVGGSPPHYNEQFF. The CDR3, as DNA: TGTGCCAGCAGCTTAGTGGTGGGAGGGTCTCCCCCCCATTACAATGAGCAGTTCTTC.

This chain uses TRBV2 with TRBJ1-1, with 9 bases matching TRBD1. The CDR3 extends over 13 amino acids. With 6 bases clipped from V and 6 bases from J, the junction kept 5 bases outside the gene matches. The germline gives CDR1 SNHLY, CDR2 FYNNEI. This CDR3 reads CASRGTGYPEAFF. The CDR3 DNA sequence: TGTGCCAGCAGGGGGACAGGGTATCCTGAAGCTTTCTTT.

The chain joins TRBV7-2 to TRBJ2-7, with 11 bases matching TRBD1. This CDR3 comprises 14 residues. Trimming at V came to 5 bases and at J to 2 bases, leaving 2 bases not matched to a gene. The germline gives CDR1 SGHTA, CDR2 FQGNSA. The DNA of the CDR3 is TGTGCCAGCAGCGGGACAGGGGGTACCTACGAGCAGTACTTC. This translates into CASSGTGGTYEQYF. The whole variable domain, remainder taken from reference TRBV7-2 and TRBJ2-7, is GAGVSQSPSNKVTEKGKDVELRCDPISGHTALYWYRQSLGQGLEFLIYFQGNSAPDKSGLPSDRFSAERTGGSVSTLTIQRTQQEDSAVYLCASSGTGGTYEQYFGPGTRLTVT.

A note on this clone: This CDR3 is also generated by other DNA sequences in the sample. The chain is built from TRBV5-1 and TRBJ2-1; a weak D match, TRBD1 (6 bases). Trimming took 0 bases from V and 8 from J, leaving 9 bases between them. Germline values: CDR1 SGHRS, CDR2 YFSETQ. The CDR3 spans 13 residues. CDR3 nucleotide sequence: TGCGCCAGCAGCTTGGTCCAGGGGCATGAGCAGTTCTTC. Translating it yields CASSLVQGHEQFF.

The chain combines TRBV2 with TRBJ1-2, with 8 bases matching TRBD1. Germline trimming cut 2 bases from V and 8 bases from J; bases unmatched to any gene: 7. The germline gives CDR1 SNHLY, CDR2 FYNNEI. This CDR3 spans 14 amino acids. Written as DNA, the CDR3 is TGTGCCAGCAGTGAACCGGACAGGGTAGGCGGCTACACCTTC. This sequence encodes CASSEPDRVGGYTF. Full variable domain (missing parts from reference TRBV2 and TRBJ1-2): EPEVTQTPSHQVTQMGQEVILRCVPISNHLYFYWYRQILGQKVEFLVSFYNNEISEKSEIFDDQFSVERPDGSNFTLKIRSTKLEDSAMYFCASSEPDRVGGYTFGSGTRLTVV.

V usage is TRBV14 and J usage is TRBJ2-1; 11 bases are a match to TRBD2. With 4 bases clipped from V and 12 bases from J, the junction kept 2 bases outside the gene matches. Per the germline V gene, CDR1 is SGHDN and CDR2 is FVKESK. The CDR3 is made up of 12 amino acids. Here the CDR3 DNA reads TGTGCCAGCAGCCCGGGGACTAGCGGGCAGTTCTTC. Encoded protein: CASSPGTSGQFF. Variable domain in full (rest from reference TRBV14 and TRBJ2-1): EAGVTQFPSHSVIEKGQTVTLRCDPISGHDNLYWYRRVMGKEIKFLLHFVKESKQDESGMPNNRFLAERTGGTYSTLKVQPAELEDSGVYFCASSPGTSGQFFGPGTRLTVL.

The rearrangement joins TRBV6-1 to TRBJ2-5; 8 bases are shared with TRBD1. The CDR3 contains 13 residues. In germline, CDR1 is MNHNS, CDR2 SASEGT. The V segment lost 4 bases and the J segment 4 bases; nucleotides outside the gene matches: 2. The CDR3, as DNA: TGTGCCAGCAGTGGGGGACAGGTAGAGACCCAGTACTTC. Translated, it gives CASSGGQVETQYF.

CDR3 residues: CAWSSERGETQYF. In DNA, the CDR3 is TGTGCCTGGAGTAGTGAGCGGGGAGAGACCCAGTACTTC. The V gene is TRBV30, the J gene TRBJ2-5; the match to TRBD2 covers 7 bases. V shed 2 bases, J shed 4 bases, and the junction held 4 bases outside the gene matches. CDR3 length equals 13 residues. Germline CDR1 and CDR2: GTSNPN and SVGIG (reference sequence).

The chain joins TRBV19 to TRBJ2-4, with 9 bases aligning to TRBD1. Germline V gene sequence: CDR1 LNHDA, CDR2 SQIVND (reference sequence). The CDR3 sequence is 13 residues long. The CDR3, as DNA: TGTGCTACCGGGACAGGGGCCAAAAACATTCAGTACTTC. This translates into CATGTGAKNIQYF.

The rearrangement uses TRBV5-4 and TRBJ2-5, with 11 bases that match TRBD1. V lost 5 bases to trimming and J lost 5 bases; unmatched junction nucleotides: 8. The germline gives CDR1 SGHNT, CDR2 YYREEE (reference sequence). This CDR3 comprises 15 residues. Written as DNA, the CDR3 is TGTGCCAGCAGAAAGGGACAGGGGGAGTGGGAGACCCAGTACTTC. Translation: CASRKGQGEWETQYF.